This is a list of T cell receptor beta chains from one sample in a study of early T cells in non-severe SARS-CoV-2 infection. TCRdb re-derived calls from the 5' RACE reads in MiXCR, one entry per CDR3 protein. Among tens of thousands of distinct CDR3 sequences, around 13% were seen once, and the ten largest hold around 4.8%. Specimen: whole blood. These receptors all stem from an adult who was a healthcare worker with PCR-confirmed SARS-CoV-2 infection or an uninfected control (not recorded which). Both conserved end residues are part of each CDR3. A D gene is named only where the DNA matches it firmly. Not every row has a clone size; where given, it reads once, few, many or a size class.

length	D	size	V	J	CDR3	DNA
14	TRBD2	many	TRBV29-1	TRBJ2-7	CSVSAGLGPSEQYF	TGCAGCGTATCCGCGGGACTAGGTCCCTCCGAGCAGTACTTC
15	TRBD2	many	TRBV14	TRBJ2-1	CASSHVAGVRNEQFF	TGTGCCAGCAGCCATGTAGCGGGAGTTCGCAATGAGCAGTTCTTC
15	.	few	TRBV5-1	TRBJ1-2	CASSLQTGINYGYTF	TGCGCCAGCAGCTTACAGACAGGAATTAACTATGGCTACACCTTC
15	TRBD2	few	TRBV5-5	TRBJ2-1	CASSLFLAGGSEQFF	TGTGCCAGCAGCTTGTTCCTAGCGGGAGGGTCTGAGCAGTTCTTC
16	TRBD1	many	TRBV4-1	TRBJ2-4	CASSLDYRGAGNIQYF	TGCGCCAGCAGCCTTGATTACAGGGGGGCGGGAAACATTCAGTACTTC
13	.	many	TRBV2	TRBJ2-7	CASSVDTYYEQYF	TGTGCCAGCAGTGTGGACACGTACTACGAGCAGTACTTC
13	.	few	TRBV11-3	TRBJ1-1	CASSLRPNTEAFF	TGTGCCAGCAGCTTACGACCGAACACTGAAGCTTTCTTT
14	.	.	TRBV18	TRBJ2-5	CASSPPSSQETQYF	TGTGCCAGCTCACCACCGTCCAGTCAAGAGACCCAGTACTTC
14	TRBD1	.	TRBV5-1	TRBJ2-7	CASSPGTGGYEQYF	TGCGCCAGCAGCCCCGGGACAGGGGGTTACGAGCAGTACTTC
15	TRBD2	.	TRBV6-5	TRBJ2-7	CASSRGLAGTYEQYF	TGTGCCAGCAGCCGGGGACTAGCGGGGACCTACGAGCAGTACTTC
17	TRBD2	many	TRBV4-3	TRBJ2-3	CASSQEASGSFTDTQYF	TGCGCCAGCAGCCAAGAAGCTAGCGGGAGTTTTACAGATACGCAGTATTTT
14	TRBD2	.	TRBV20-1	TRBJ2-7	CSASPSGSPYEQYF	TGCAGTGCTAGCCCTAGCGGGAGCCCCTACGAGCAGTACTTC
13	TRBD1	few	TRBV11-3	TRBJ1-2	CASSPWTGDGYTF	TGTGCCAGCAGCCCCTGGACAGGGGATGGCTACACCTTC
13	.	many	TRBV2	TRBJ2-5	CASTWRGGETQYF	TGTGCCAGCACTTGGAGGGGGGGAGAGACCCAGTACTTC
12	.	.	TRBV6-6	TRBJ2-7	CASSSMIYEQYF	TGTGCCAGCAGCTCCATGATTTACGAGCAGTACTTC
10	.	.	TRBV29-1	TRBJ2-4	CSASEDIQYF	TGCAGCGCTTCGGAGGACATTCAGTACTTC
12	.	few	TRBV29-1	TRBJ1-2	CSVEKDFSGYTF	TGCAGCGTTGAAAAGGATTTTAGTGGCTACACCTTC
13	.	many	TRBV6-5	TRBJ1-6	CASTKDWGSPLHF	TGTGCCAGCACCAAAGATTGGGGTTCACCCCTCCACTTT
12	TRBD1	many	TRBV7-9	TRBJ2-7	CASSLGQGAQYF	TGTGCCAGCAGCCTGGGACAGGGGGCCCAGTACTTC
15	.	.	TRBV6-5	TRBJ1-2	CASRYRTGAKDGYTF	TGTGCCAGCAGGTATCGGACGGGGGCCAAGGATGGCTACACCTTC
14	.	many	TRBV2	TRBJ1-1	CASIPQGSTTEAFF	TGTGCCAGCATCCCACAGGGATCGACCACTGAAGCTTTCTTT
16	.	many	TRBV7-2	TRBJ1-6	CASSLASQLGNSPLHF	TGTGCCAGCAGCTTAGCGTCGCAACTGGGGAATTCACCCCTCCACTTT
16	TRBD2	.	TRBV7-9	TRBJ2-2	CASSTSGRGNTGELFF	TGTGCCAGCAGCACTAGCGGCAGGGGGAACACCGGGGAGCTGTTTTTT
17	.	many	TRBV2	TRBJ2-2	CASSDPSRTTNTGELFF	TGTGCCAGCAGTGATCCATCTAGGACAACCAACACCGGGGAGCTGTTTTTT
16	.	.	TRBV9	TRBJ2-2	CASSVATTPNTGELFF	TGTGCCAGCAGCGTAGCTACGACTCCAAACACCGGGGAGCTGTTTTTT
15	.	many	TRBV28	TRBJ2-4	CASSPPRGAKNIQYF	TGTGCCAGCAGTCCCCCGAGGGGGGCCAAAAACATTCAGTACTTC
18	TRBD2	.	TRBV5-5	TRBJ2-3	CASSFWSSGMVGTDTQYF	TGTGCCAGCAGCTTTTGGTCTAGCGGGATGGTCGGCACAGATACGCAGTATTTT
11	.	few	TRBV20-1	TRBJ1-1	CRAGGDTEAFF	TGCAGGGCTGGAGGGGACACTGAAGCTTTCTTT
14	.	.	TRBV21-1	TRBJ2-5	CASSKAIGVETQYF	TGTGCCAGCAGCAAAGCTATAGGGGTAGAGACCCAGTACTTC
13	.	many	TRBV18	TRBJ2-5	CASSPGRQETQYF	TGTGCCAGCTCACCGGGGAGGCAAGAGACCCAGTACTTC
13	.	few	TRBV29-1	TRBJ1-1	CSVGGRLNTEAFF	TGCAGCGTTGGGGGACGGCTAAACACTGAAGCTTTCTTT
14	.	.	TRBV4-2	TRBJ2-1	CASSQGRQYNEQFF	TGTGCCAGCAGCCAAGGTCGTCAGTACAATGAGCAGTTTTTC
13	TRBD1	few	TRBV18	TRBJ2-7	CASSPGTAYEQYF	TGTGCCAGCTCACCGGGGACAGCCTACGAGCAGTACTTC
15	.	few	TRBV6-1	TRBJ1-2	CASSEVQTLTSGYTF	TGTGCCAGCAGTGAAGTCCAGACCCTAACGAGTGGCTACACCTTC
15	.	few	TRBV7-2	TRBJ2-1	CASSFVASDYNEQFF	TGTGCCAGCAGCTTCGTGGCTAGCGACTACAATGAGCAGTTCTTC
18	.	.	TRBV5-1	TRBJ1-4	CASSLEAGADSYNEKLFF	TGCGCCAGCAGCTTGGAGGCAGGGGCCGATTCCTATAATGAAAAACTGTTTTTT
13	TRBD1	many	TRBV7-2	TRBJ2-1	CASSLEGQNEQFF	TGTGCCAGCAGCTTAGAGGGACAGAATGAGCAGTTCTTC
15	TRBD1	many	TRBV6-2/TRBV6-3	TRBJ1-5	CASSVDRGHLGPQHF	TGTGCCAGCAGTGTCGACAGGGGGCATCTGGGGCCCCAGCATTTT
14	TRBD1	.	TRBV2	TRBJ1-1	CASNKDRGYTEAFF	TGTGCCAGCAATAAGGACAGGGGGTACACTGAAGCTTTCTTT
15	.	many	TRBV7-2	TRBJ1-1	CASSLASGRNTEAFF	TGTGCCAGCAGCTTAGCGTCGGGCAGAAACACTGAAGCTTTCTTT
12	.	many	TRBV18	TRBJ2-3	CASSPATDTQYF	TGTGCCAGCTCACCCGCTACCGATACGCAGTATTTT
14	.	many	TRBV11-2	TRBJ2-2	CASSLGGTLRELFF	TGTGCCAGCAGCTTAGGGGGAACCCTTCGGGAGCTGTTTTTT
13	TRBD1	many	TRBV5-1	TRBJ1-2	CASSSQGEDGYTF	TGCGCCAGCAGCTCGCAGGGGGAAGATGGCTACACCTTC
16	TRBD1	.	TRBV6-6	TRBJ2-3	CANSSVQGVPPDTQYF	TGTGCCAACAGTTCCGTACAGGGGGTTCCCCCGGATACGCAGTATTTT
15	TRBD1	many	TRBV9	TRBJ1-2	CASRSGQGRNYGYTF	TGTGCCAGCAGGAGTGGACAGGGGAGAAACTATGGCTACACCTTC
12	.	many	TRBV20-1	TRBJ2-3	CSASGGGYSQYF	TGCAGTGCTAGTGGGGGAGGTTATTCGCAGTATTTT
14	TRBD1	few	TRBV29-1	TRBJ2-1	CSVGGQGAYNEQFF	TGCAGCGTTGGGGGACAGGGGGCGTACAATGAGCAGTTCTTC
14	.	.	TRBV27	TRBJ1-6	CASSIQVFNSPLHF	TGTGCCAGCAGTATACAGGTTTTTAATTCACCCCTCCACTTT
14	.	few	TRBV6-6	TRBJ1-3	CATHHAGSGNTIYF	TGTGCCACCCATCACGCAGGGTCTGGAAACACCATATATTTT
14	TRBD1	many	TRBV20-1	TRBJ2-3	CSAPGQASTDTQYF	TGCAGTGCTCCAGGACAGGCCAGCACAGATACGCAGTATTTT